This is a list of T cell receptor beta chains from one sample in a study of cytomegalovirus exposure and HLA in healthy donors. This table comes from immunoSEQ multiplex PCR, and its TCRdb copy is limited to in-frame clones, with some not included. The sample gives around 150,000 clones, over 80% of which show up once; around 6.5% is in the top ten. Sequenced: PBMCs. These receptors were taken from a male donor in good health and CMV-seropositive. The CDR3 runs from the conserved cysteine through the conserved F or W.

j_gene,v_gene,CDR3aa
TRBJ1-2,TRBV11-2,CASSSIRARAYGYTF
TRBJ2-7,TRBV4-1,CASSQVRGTYEQYF
TRBJ2-2,TRBV19,CASSKTWHTGELFF
TRBJ1-2,TRBV14,CASSQRTGALYGYTF
TRBJ2-7,TRBV7-9,CASSPPTGTGFYEQYF
TRBJ1-2,TRBV7-2,CASSLAAEDYGYTF
TRBJ2-1,TRBV5-1,CASSFQALDNEQFF
TRBJ1-1,TRBV6-4,CASSEGGYGTEAFF
TRBJ1-1,TRBV7-6,CASSLTGTGNTEAFF
TRBJ2-2,TRBV27,CASSLTSGYTGELFF
TRBJ1-4,TRBV28,CASRSDRVEGNTLWFF
TRBJ2-7,TRBV11-1,CASSSRDGLASYEQYF
TRBJ2-6,TRBV9,CASQGLSGANVLTF
TRBJ2-7,TRBV29-1,CSVTPSGVLYEQYF
TRBJ2-5,TRBV18,CASSQIPQETQYF
TRBJ2-4,TRBV7-2,CASSFGVLAKNIQYF
TRBJ1-5,TRBV2,CASSSGQGGNQPQHF
TRBJ1-2,TRBV6-5,CASSYSSRGRDGYTF
TRBJ2-1,TRBV6-5,CASSYRQMYNEQFF
TRBJ2-2,TRBV29-1,CSVDGQNTGELFF
TRBJ2-7,TRBV14,CASSQGPGRSYKQYF
TRBJ1-5,TRBV28,CASSNYLRPQHF
TRBJ2-5,TRBV7-2,CASSLLGSGKTQYF
TRBJ2-1,TRBV2,CASRDFERDEQFF
TRBJ1-1,TRBV7-9,CSSSLDPGGTEAFF
TRBJ1-6,TRBV9,CASGTAFNSPLHF
TRBJ1-3,TRBV27,CASSKSGQRNTIYF
TRBJ2-2,TRBV9,CASSVVGGTPNTGELFF
TRBJ1-5,TRBV27,CASRDSRNQPQHF
TRBJ1-2,TRBV6-5,CASSYQGLGYTF
TRBJ2-1,TRBV19,CASSISLSSYNEQFF
TRBJ2-1,TRBV9,CASSLSSYNEQFF
TRBJ2-1,TRBV18,CASSPPKGASSYNEQFF
TRBJ2-3,TRBV28,CASSLVFGGRRAADTQYF
TRBJ2-1,TRBV4-2,CASKSSGRYNEQFF
TRBJ2-1,TRBV11-3,CASSLNAGTAYNEQFF
TRBJ2-7,TRBV7-9,CSSSVIFGEQYF
TRBJ2-1,TRBV5-1,CASMAGYGYNEQFF
TRBJ2-3,TRBV18,CASSPFTRDTQYF
TRBJ2-3,TRBV5-1,CASSFGGNTDTQYF
TRBJ2-7,TRBV9,CASSARGSSYEQYF
TRBJ2-5,TRBV30,CAWRRTGRQETQYF
TRBJ2-2,TRBV6-5,CASSYDETGGTGELFF
TRBJ1-1,TRBV2,CASREVDTEAFF
TRBJ1-3,TRBV5-4,CASSLQNRQGVDTIYF
TRBJ2-7,TRBV4-1,CASSQNPGQGNYEQYF
TRBJ2-5,TRBV6-5,CASTSGPRAQTQYF
TRBJ2-7,TRBV19,CASSRDSFYEQYF
TRBJ2-5,TRBV5-1,CASVGLAGDETQYF
TRBJ1-1,TRBV27,CASTLREGGHTEAFF
TRBJ1-3,TRBV28,CASSPWDRFSGNTIYF